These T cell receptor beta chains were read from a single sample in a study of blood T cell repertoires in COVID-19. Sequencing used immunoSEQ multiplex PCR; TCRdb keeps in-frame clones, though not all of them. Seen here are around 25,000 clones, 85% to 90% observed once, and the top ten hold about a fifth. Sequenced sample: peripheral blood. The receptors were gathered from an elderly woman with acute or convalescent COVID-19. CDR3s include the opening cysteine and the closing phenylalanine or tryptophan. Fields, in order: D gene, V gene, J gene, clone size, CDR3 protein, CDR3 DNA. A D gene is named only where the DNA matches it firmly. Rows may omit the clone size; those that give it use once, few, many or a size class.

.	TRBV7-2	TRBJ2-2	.	CASSLIGSTGELFF	TGTGCCAGCAGCTTAATCGGGAGCACCGGGGAGCTGTTTTTT
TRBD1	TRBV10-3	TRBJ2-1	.	CAISAGQGNEQFF	TGTGCCATCAGTGCGGGACAGGGAAATGAGCAGTTCTTC
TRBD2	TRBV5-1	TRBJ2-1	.	CASSLEKLAGGSPSGDEQFF	TGCGCCAGCAGCTTGGAAAAGCTAGCGGGGGGTTCGCCTTCTGGTGATGAGCAGTTCTTC
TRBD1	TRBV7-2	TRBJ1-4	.	CASSLVPGQGVGEKLFF	TGTGCCAGCAGCTTAGTCCCGGGACAGGGGGTGGGTGAAAAACTGTTTTTT
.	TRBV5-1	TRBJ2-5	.	CASSLSGGQETQYF	TGCGCCAGCAGCTTGTCAGGGGGGCAAGAGACCCAGTACTTC
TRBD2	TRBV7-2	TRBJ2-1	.	CASSPRSGGALEQFF	TGTGCCAGCAGCCCCCGCAGCGGGGGGGCCCTTGAGCAGTTCTTC
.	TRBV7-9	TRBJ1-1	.	CASSLEGEAFF	TGTGCCAGCAGCTTAGAGGGGGAAGCTTTCTTT
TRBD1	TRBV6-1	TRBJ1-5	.	CASSTMTGNNQPQHF	TGTGCCAGCAGTACCATGACAGGGAACAATCAGCCCCAGCATTTT
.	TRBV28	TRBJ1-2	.	CASSTQGDGYTF	TGTGCCAGCAGCACACAAGGGGATGGCTACACCTTC
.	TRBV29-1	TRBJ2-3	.	CSVGRADTQYF	TGCAGCGTTGGGAGGGCAGATACGCAGTATTTT
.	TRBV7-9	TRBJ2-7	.	CASSLGSQGEQYF	TGTGCCAGCAGTCTCGGGTCCCAGGGCGAGCAGTACTTC
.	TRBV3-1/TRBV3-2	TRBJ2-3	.	CASSQDGADTQYF	TGTGCCAGCAGCCAAGACGGGGCAGATACGCAGTATTTT
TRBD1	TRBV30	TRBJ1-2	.	CAWSVTGVHYTF	TGTGCCTGGAGTGTAACAGGGGTCCACTACACCTTC
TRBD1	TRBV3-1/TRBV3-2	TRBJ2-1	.	CASSRQGVSYNEQFF	TGTGCCAGCAGCCGACAGGGGGTCTCCTACAATGAGCAGTTCTTC
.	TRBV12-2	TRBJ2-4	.	CASRLLLGIQYF	TGTGCAAGTCGCTTACTACTAGGCATTCAGTACTTC
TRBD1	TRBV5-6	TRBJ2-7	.	CASSFRDRISYEQYF	TGTGCCAGCAGTTTCCGGGACAGGATTTCCTACGAGCAGTACTTC
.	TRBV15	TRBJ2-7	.	CATSRGGLAPYEQYF	TGTGCCACCAGCAGGGGAGGACTCGCTCCCTACGAGCAGTACTTC
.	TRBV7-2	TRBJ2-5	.	CASSPRRRLEAQYF	TGTGCCAGCAGCCCCCGACGCCGGTTAGAGGCCCAGTACTTC
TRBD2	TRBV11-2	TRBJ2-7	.	CASSLGDSGGYEQYF	TGTGCCAGCAGCTTAGGGGATTCGGGGGGGTACGAGCAGTACTTC
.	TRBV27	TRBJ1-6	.	CASSYNGRQNSPLHF	TGTGCCAGCAGTTACAACGGGAGACAAAATTCACCCCTCCACTTT
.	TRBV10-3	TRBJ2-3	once	CAIRLALNTDTQYF	TGTGCCATCAGGCTAGCGCTGAACACAGATACGCAGTATTTT
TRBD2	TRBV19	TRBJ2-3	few	CASTSRRENQDTQYF	TGTGCCAGTACAAGCAGGCGGGAGAATCAAGATACGCAGTATTTT
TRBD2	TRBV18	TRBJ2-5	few	CASSHSGGGKKTQYF	TGTGCCAGCTCACACAGCGGGGGGGGTAAGAAGACCCAGTACTTC
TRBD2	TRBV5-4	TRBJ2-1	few	CASSPSGTSGNGEQFF	TGTGCCAGCAGCCCAAGTGGGACTAGCGGGAATGGTGAGCAGTTCTTC
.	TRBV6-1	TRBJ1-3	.	CASSALGTGSGNTIYF	TGTGCCAGCAGTGCGTTGGGTACAGGGTCAGGAAACACCATATATTTT
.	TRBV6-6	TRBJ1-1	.	CASSYPPQGGTEAFF	TGTGCCAGCAGTTACCCTCCGCAGGGAGGCACTGAAGCTTTCTTT
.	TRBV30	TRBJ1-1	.	CAWNRGLNTEAFF	TGTGCCTGGAATAGGGGCTTGAACACTGAAGCTTTCTTT
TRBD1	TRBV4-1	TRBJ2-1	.	CASSQDTRGLGNEQFF	TGCGCCAGCAGCCAAGATACCAGGGGGCTTGGCAATGAGCAGTTCTTC
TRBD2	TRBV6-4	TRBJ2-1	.	CASSKLAGGPNEQFF	TGTGCCAGCAGTAAACTAGCGGGGGGGCCAAATGAGCAGTTCTTC
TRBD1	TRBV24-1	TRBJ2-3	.	CATSDQGTANGDTQYF	TGTGCCACCAGTGATCAAGGGACAGCCAACGGGGATACGCAGTATTTT
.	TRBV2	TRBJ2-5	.	CASSEAPGQETQYF	TGTGCCAGCAGTGAAGCCCCAGGTCAAGAGACCCAGTACTTC
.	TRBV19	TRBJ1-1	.	CASSISGGRTEAFF	TGTGCCAGTAGTATCTCGGGGGGTAGGACTGAAGCTTTCTTT
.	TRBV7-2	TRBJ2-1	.	CASVPEYNEQFF	TGTGCCAGCGTACCGGAGTACAATGAGCAGTTCTTC
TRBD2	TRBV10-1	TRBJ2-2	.	CASRLAAGTGELFF	TGCGCCAGCAGGCTAGCGGCGGGGACCGGGGAGCTGTTTTTT
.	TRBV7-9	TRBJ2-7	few	CASSSSSGYEQYF	TGTGCCAGCAGCTCCTCCTCGGGTTACGAGCAGTACTTC
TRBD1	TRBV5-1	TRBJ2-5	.	CASSVGSGTGVEETQYF	TGCGCCAGCAGCGTTGGGTCCGGGACAGGGGTGGAGGAGACCCAGTACTTC
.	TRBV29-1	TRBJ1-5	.	CSVAAAGVSNQPQHF	TGCAGCGTTGCCGCGGCAGGGGTTAGCAATCAGCCCCAGCATTTT
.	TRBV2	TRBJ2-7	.	CASSEVTGPNEQYF	TGTGCCAGCAGTGAAGTAACAGGACCGAACGAGCAGTACTTC
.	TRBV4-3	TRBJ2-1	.	CASSPFLGSGIYNEQFF	TGCGCCAGCAGCCCATTCCTAGGAAGCGGTATCTACAATGAGCAGTTCTTC
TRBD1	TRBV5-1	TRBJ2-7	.	CASSVTGEPPYEQYF	TGCGCCAGCAGCGTAACAGGGGAGCCACCCTACGAGCAGTACTTC